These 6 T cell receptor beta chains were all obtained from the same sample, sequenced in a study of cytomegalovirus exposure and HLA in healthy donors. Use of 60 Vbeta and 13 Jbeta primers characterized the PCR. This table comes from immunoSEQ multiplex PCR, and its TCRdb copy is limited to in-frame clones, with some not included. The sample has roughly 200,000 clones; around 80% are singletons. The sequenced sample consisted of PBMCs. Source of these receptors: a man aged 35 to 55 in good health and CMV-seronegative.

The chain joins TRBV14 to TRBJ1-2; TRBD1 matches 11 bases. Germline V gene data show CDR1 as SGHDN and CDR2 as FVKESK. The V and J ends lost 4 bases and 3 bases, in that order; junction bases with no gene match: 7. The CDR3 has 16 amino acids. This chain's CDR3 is CASSPFPGQGDYGYTF. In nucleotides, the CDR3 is TGTGCCAGCAGCCCCTTCCCGGGACAGGGGGACTATGGCTACACCTTC.

The CDR3 DNA reads TGTGCCACCCTAGGGACTCCGGGAGACACCGGGGAGCTGTTTTTT. It is translated as CATLGTPGDTGELFF. The chain is built from TRBV10-3 and TRBJ2-2, with D maybe TRBD2 (6 bases). The CDR3 loop spans 15 amino acids. CDR1 ENHRY and CDR2 SYGVKD come from the germline V gene. The germline V and J ends were trimmed by 10 bases and 3 bases, with 18 bases remaining between them.

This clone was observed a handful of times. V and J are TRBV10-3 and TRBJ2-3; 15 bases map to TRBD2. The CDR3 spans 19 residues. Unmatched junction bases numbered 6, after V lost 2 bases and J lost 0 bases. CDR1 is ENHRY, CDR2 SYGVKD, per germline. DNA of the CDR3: TGTGCCATCAGTGAGCGCAAGGGACTAGCGGGGGGTAGCACAGATACGCAGTATTTT. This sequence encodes CAISERKGLAGGSTDTQYF.

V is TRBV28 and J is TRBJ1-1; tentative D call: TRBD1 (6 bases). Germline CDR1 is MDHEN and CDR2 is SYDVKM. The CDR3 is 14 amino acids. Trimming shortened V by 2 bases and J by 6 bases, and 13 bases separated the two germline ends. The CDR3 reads CASSLGGAGAEAFF. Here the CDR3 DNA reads TGTGCCAGCAGTTTAGGGGGGGCCGGCGCTGAAGCTTTCTTT.

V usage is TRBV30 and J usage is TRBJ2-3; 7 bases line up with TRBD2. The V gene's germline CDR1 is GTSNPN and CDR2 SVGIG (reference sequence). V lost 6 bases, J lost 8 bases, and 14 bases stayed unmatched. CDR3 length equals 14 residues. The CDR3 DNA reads TGTGCCTGTCGCCCGGCGGGGGACGGAGGTACGCAGTATTTT. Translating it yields CACRPAGDGGTQYF.

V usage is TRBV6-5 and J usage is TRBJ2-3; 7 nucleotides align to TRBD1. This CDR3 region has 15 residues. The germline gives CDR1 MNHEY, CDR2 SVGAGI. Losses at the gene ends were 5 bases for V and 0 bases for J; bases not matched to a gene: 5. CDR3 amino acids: CASSKTGQSTDTQYF. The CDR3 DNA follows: TGTGCCAGCAGTAAAACGGGACAGAGCACAGATACGCAGTATTTT.